The source of this T cell receptor (beta chain) is a study of cytomegalovirus exposure and HLA in healthy donors. Study observations and caveats: Confirmation was obtained in vitro that three CMV-associated chains are specific for CMV antigens. Reported performance of the classifier showed diagnosis of cytomegalovirus status with high specificity and sensitivity. Sequencing probably produced one cluster of sequence variants that were highly shared. It was in a later analysis that TCR association rates were seen to vary by HLA locus, highest for DRB1 and lowest for HLA-C.

Remarks on this clone: The antigen is unknown.

Trimming stripped 2 bases from V and 7 bases from J, with 6 bases between. This CDR3 has 13 residues. Germline-derived CDR1 and CDR2 are MNHEY and SMNVEV (reference sequence). The PCR used 60 Vbeta and 13 Jbeta primers. Sequenced by immunoSEQ multiplex PCR; TCRdb stores in-frame clones only, minus some. The sample holds about 38,000 clones, approximately 90% seen once. This receptor was obtained from a middle-aged woman in good health and CMV-seropositive. The sequenced sample consisted of PBMCs. The chain recombines TRBV27 with TRBJ1-6, with no clear D. The DNA for the CDR3 is TGTGCCAGCAGTTTAGGGCCGAATTCACCCCTCCACTTT. Translation: CASSLGPNSPLHF.